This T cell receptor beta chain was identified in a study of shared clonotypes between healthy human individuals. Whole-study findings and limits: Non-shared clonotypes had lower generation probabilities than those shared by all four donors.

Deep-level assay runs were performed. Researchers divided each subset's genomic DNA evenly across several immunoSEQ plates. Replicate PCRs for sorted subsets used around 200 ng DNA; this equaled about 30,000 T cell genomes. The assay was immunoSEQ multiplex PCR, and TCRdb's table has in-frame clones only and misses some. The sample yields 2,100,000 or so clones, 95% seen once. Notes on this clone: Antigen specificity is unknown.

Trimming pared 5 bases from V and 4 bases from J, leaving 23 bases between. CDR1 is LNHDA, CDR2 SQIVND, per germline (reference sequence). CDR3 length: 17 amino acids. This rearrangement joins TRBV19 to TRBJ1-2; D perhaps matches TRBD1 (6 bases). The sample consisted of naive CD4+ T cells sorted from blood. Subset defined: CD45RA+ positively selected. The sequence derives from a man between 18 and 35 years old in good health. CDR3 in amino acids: CASSARTGTKKGYGYTF. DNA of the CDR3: TGTGCCAGTAGTGCCCGTACCGGGACAAAGAAAGGCTATGGCTACACCTTC. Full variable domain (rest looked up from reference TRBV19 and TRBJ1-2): DGGITQSPKYLFRKEGQNVTLSCEQNLNHDAMYWYRQDPGQGLRLIYYSQIVNDFQKGDIAEGYSVSREKKESFPLTVTSAQKNPTAFYLCASSARTGTKKGYGYTFGSGTRLTVV.